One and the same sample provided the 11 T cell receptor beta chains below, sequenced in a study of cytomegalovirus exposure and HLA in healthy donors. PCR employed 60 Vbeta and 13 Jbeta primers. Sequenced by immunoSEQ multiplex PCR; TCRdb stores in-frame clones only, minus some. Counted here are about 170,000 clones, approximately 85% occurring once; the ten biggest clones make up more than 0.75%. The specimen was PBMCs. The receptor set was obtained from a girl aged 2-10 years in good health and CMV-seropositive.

The CDR3 DNA is TGTGGGGCCAGTGATACTCCCAATCAGCCCCAGCATTTT. As protein: CGASDTPNQPQHF. V gene TRBV6-1 combines with J gene TRBJ1-5; D is uncertain. Germline values: CDR1 MNHNS, CDR2 SASEGT. The CDR3 sequence is 13 residues long.

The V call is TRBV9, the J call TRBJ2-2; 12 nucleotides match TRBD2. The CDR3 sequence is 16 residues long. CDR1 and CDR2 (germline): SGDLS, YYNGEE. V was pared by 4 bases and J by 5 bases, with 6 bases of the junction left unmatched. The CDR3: CASSLRLAGVTGELFF. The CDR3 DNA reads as TGTGCCAGCAGCTTGCGACTAGCGGGAGTAACCGGGGAGCTGTTTTTT.

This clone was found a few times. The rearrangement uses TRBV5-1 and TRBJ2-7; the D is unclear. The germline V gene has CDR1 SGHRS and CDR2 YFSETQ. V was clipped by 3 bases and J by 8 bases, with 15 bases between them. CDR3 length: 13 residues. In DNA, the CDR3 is TGCGCCAGCAGCTCTGTTACAGCTGTCAAGCAGTACTTC. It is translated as CASSSVTAVKQYF.

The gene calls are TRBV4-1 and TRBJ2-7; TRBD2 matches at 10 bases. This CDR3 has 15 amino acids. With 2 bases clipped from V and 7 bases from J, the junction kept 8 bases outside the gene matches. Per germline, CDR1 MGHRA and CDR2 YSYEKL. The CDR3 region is CASSQIWLAGVEQYF. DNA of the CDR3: TGCGCCAGCAGCCAAATATGGCTAGCGGGAGTGGAGCAGTACTTC.

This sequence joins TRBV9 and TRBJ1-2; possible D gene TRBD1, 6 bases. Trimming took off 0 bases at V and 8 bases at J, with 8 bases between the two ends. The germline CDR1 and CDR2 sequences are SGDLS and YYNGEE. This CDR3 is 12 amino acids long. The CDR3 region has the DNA TGTGCCAGCAGCGTAGGGACAGCCGGCTACACCTTC. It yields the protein CASSVGTAGYTF.

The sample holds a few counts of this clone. The DNA of the CDR3 is TGCGCCAGCAGCTTTCGTCCTCCGTCCTACGAGCAGTACTTC. Its translation: CASSFRPPSYEQYF. The J gene is TRBJ2-7, the V gene TRBV5-1; D unresolved. Trimming took 2 bases from V and 1 from J, leaving 10 bases between them. CDR3 length: 14 residues. Germline CDR1 SGHRS, CDR2 YFSETQ. The full variable domain, in which reference TRBV5-1 and TRBJ2-7 provide the parts outside the CDR3, is KAGVTQTPRYLIKTRGQQVTLSCSPISGHRSVSWYQQTPGQGLQFLFEYFSETQRNKGNFPGRFSGRQFSNSRSEMNVSTLELGDSALYLCASSFRPPSYEQYFGPGTRLTVT.

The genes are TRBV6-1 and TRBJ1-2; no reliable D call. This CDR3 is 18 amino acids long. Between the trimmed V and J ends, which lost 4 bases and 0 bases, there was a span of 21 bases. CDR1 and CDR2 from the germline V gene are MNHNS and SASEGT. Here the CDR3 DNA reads TGTGCCAGCAGTGGGGAGACACAACTGGGTTTCGCTAACTATGGCTACACCTTC. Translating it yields CASSGETQLGFANYGYTF.

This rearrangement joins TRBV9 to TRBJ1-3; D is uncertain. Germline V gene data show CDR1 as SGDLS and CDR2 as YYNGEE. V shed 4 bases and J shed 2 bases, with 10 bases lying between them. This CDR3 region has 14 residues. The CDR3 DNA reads TGTGCCAGCAGCCCTTCTCCTCCTGGAAACACCATATATTTT. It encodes CASSPSPPGNTIYF. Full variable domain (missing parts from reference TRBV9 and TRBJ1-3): DSGVTQTPKHLITATGQRVTLRCSPRSGDLSVYWYQQSLDQGLQFLIQYYNGEERAKGNILERFSAQQFPDLHSELNLSSLELGDSALYFCASSPSPPGNTIYFGEGSWLTVV.

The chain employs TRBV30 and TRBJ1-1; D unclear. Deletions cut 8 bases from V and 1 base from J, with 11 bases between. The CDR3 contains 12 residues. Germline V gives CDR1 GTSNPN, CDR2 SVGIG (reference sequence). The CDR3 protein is CALSGENTEAFF. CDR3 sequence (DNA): TGTGCCCTTTCGGGTGAGAACACTGAAGCTTTCTTT. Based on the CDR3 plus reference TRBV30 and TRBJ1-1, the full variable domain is SQTIHQWPATLVQPVGSPLSLECTVEGTSNPNLYWYRQAAGRGLQLLFYSVGIGQISSEVPQNLSASRPQDRQFILSSKKLLLSDSGFYLCALSGENTEAFFGQGTRLTVV.

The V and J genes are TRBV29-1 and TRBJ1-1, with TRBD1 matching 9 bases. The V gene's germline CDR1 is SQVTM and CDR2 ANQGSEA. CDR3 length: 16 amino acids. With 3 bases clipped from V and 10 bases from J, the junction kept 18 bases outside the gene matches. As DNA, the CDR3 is TGCAGCGTTGATTACGGTGGGTCGGGACAGGGTTATCGAGCTTTCTTT. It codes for CSVDYGGSGQGYRAFF.

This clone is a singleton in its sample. The CDR3 bases are TGTGCCAGCACCACCGCGCTCGACAGGCAGCAGCTAGCCAAAAACATTCAGTACTTC. Protein product: CASTTALDRQQLAKNIQYF. The chain employs TRBV27 and TRBJ2-4, with D perhaps TRBD1 (6 bases). V lost 7 bases to trimming and J lost 0 bases, with 25 bases between them. The germline CDR1 and CDR2 sequences are MNHEY and SMNVEV (reference sequence). CDR3 length: 19 residues.